This T cell receptor (beta chain) was obtained from a study of blood T cell repertoires in COVID-19. Sequencing used immunoSEQ multiplex PCR; TCRdb keeps in-frame clones, though not all of them. The sample holds fewer than 250,000 clones, approximately 90% seen once. Residents of approximately 25 US areas, aged about 18 to 95 years, made up the participants. Assignment of participants to cohorts was predicated upon participant-reported clinical history. V was cut by 3 bases and J by 2 bases, with 4 bases left in between. From germline, CDR1 is DFQATT and CDR2 SNEGSKA (reference sequence). The CDR3 runs 11 residues.

The sequenced material came from PBMCs or T cells enriched from blood (not recorded which). The source of this sequence is a woman under 40 with acute COVID-19. This chain links TRBV20-1 with TRBJ2-5, with D unclear. CDR3 in amino acids: CSASPQETQYF. CDR3 coding DNA: TGCAGTGCTAGTCCTCAAGAGACCCAGTACTTC.